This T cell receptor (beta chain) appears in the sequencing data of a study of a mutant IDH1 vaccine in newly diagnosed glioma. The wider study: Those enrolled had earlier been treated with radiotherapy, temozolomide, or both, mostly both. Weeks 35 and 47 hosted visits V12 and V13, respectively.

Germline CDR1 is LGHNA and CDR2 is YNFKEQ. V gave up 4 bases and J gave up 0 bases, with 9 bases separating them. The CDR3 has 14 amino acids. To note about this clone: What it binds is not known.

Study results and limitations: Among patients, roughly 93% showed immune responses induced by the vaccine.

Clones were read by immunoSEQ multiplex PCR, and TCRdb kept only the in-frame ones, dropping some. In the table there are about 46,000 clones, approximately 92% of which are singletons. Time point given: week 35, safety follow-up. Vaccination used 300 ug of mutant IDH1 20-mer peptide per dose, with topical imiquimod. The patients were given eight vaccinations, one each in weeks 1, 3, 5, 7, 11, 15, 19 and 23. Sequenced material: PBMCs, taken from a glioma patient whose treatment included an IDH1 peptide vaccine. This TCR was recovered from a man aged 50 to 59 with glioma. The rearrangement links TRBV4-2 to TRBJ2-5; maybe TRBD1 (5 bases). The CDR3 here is CASSPNRNQETQYF. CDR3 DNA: TGTGCCAGCAGCCCCAACAGGAACCAAGAGACCCAGTACTTC.